These 21 T cell receptor beta chains came from one sample sequenced in a study of metastatic and nonmetastatic thyroid tumors. TCRdb re-called the PCR reads with MiXCR. The data show tens of thousands of clones, around 12% seen once. Not a single patient had been given any form of treatment at any point before undergoing thyroid surgery. The source material was tumor tissue. All receptors come from a female donor with papillary thyroid cancer or a benign thyroid nodule (not recorded which). Some clones in this sample may be carry-over from other donors' samples.

This clone was observed a few times. No conserved phenylalanine or tryptophan ends this CDR3, so it is likely a read error. The DNA of the CDR3 is TGTGCCAGCAGTTACGGTCTAGACCAAGAGACCCAGTACCTC. This sequence encodes CASSYGLDQETQYL. The chain recombines TRBV6-2 or TRBV6-3 with TRBJ2-5, with D unclear. Trimming stripped 2 bases from V and 0 bases from J, with 7 bases between. Germline V gene sequence: CDR1 MNHEY, CDR2 SVGEGT. The CDR3 spans 14 residues.

This clone has a handful of counts. A read error is possible here, since a much larger clone lies one base away. The gene calls are TRBV15 and TRBJ1-5, with a weak D call TRBD1 (5 bases). The ends were cut back, 0 bases at V and 3 bases at J, with 12 bases in the middle. CDR1 and CDR2 from the germline V gene are LNHNV and YYDKDF (reference sequence). This CDR3 has 16 residues. This CDR3 reads CATSRDGGLVNQPQHF. Written as DNA, the CDR3 is TGTGCCACCAGCAGAGACGGGGGACTGGTCAATCAGCCCCAGCATTTT.

There are many counts of this clone. V gene TRBV28 combines with J gene TRBJ1-1, with D possibly TRBD1 on 6 matching bases. CDR1 is MDHEN and CDR2 is SYDVKM in the germline V gene. CDR3 length equals 16 residues. Trimming took 7 bases from V and 3 from J, leaving 21 bases between them. CDR3 in DNA: TGTGCCAGCACCAAAATAGGTCGGGGGGGCGACACTGAAGCTTTCTTT. Translating it yields CASTKIGRGGDTEAFF. Based on the CDR3 plus reference TRBV28 and TRBJ1-1, the full variable domain is DVKVTQSSRYLVKRTGEKVFLECVQDMDHENMFWYRQDPGLGLRLIYFSYDVKMKEKGDIPEGYSVSREKKERFSLILESASTNQTSMYLCASTKIGRGGDTEAFFGQGTRLTVV.

This clone has more than one count but fewer than ten. With a much larger clone just one base away, this may be a read error. V and J are TRBV6-1 and TRBJ2-1, with 12 bases identical to TRBD2. Germline V gives CDR1 MNHNS, CDR2 SASEGT. This CDR3 has 14 amino acids. J gave up 8 bases and V 4 bases, and 3 bases lay outside the gene matches. The CDR3 region has the DNA TGTGCCAGCAGTGGACTAGCGGGAGAGGATGAGCAGTTCTTC. Protein sequence: CASSGLAGEDEQFF.

This clone has at least ten counts. V gene TRBV20-1 combines with J gene TRBJ2-7; D is undetermined. Deletions cut 0 bases from V and 2 bases from J, with 11 bases between. Germline assignment: CDR1 DFQATT and CDR2 SNEGSKA (reference sequence). CDR3 length: 14 residues. In DNA form, the CDR3 reads TGCAGTGCTAGAGATCGGAGCGTTGCCTACGAGCAGTACTTC. This gives the protein CSARDRSVAYEQYF.

The table lists this clone with a few counts. The chain carries TRBV15 and TRBJ2-3; 7 bases match TRBD2. The CDR3 is made up of 14 amino acids. The V and J ends lost 1 base and 5 bases, in that order; junction bases with no gene match: 3. In germline, CDR1 is LNHNV, CDR2 YYDKDF (reference sequence). The CDR3 region has the DNA TGTGCCACCAGCAGAGGACTAGCAGGAGATACGCAGTATTTT. This translates into CATSRGLAGDTQYF.

This clone was recorded many times. This sample includes further DNA sequences coding for the same CDR3. The genes are TRBV30 and TRBJ2-5; D gene unclear. CDR1 GTSNPN and CDR2 SVGIG come from the germline V gene (reference sequence). The ends were cut back, 0 bases at V and 5 bases at J, with 16 bases in the middle. This CDR3 contains 15 residues. The CDR3 loop is CAWSVLGRVGETQYF. CDR3 bases: TGTGCCTGGAGTGTATTAGGTCGGGTTGGGGAGACCCAGTACTTC. The complete variable domain, with remaining parts taken from reference TRBV30 and TRBJ2-5, reads SQTIHQWPATLVQPVGSPLSLECTVEGTSNPNLYWYRQAAGRGLQLLFYSVGIGQISSEVPQNLSASRPQDRQFILSSKKLLLSDSGFYLCAWSVLGRVGETQYFGPGTRLLVL.

This clone was seen ten or more times. The V and J genes are TRBV19 and TRBJ2-1; D not resolved. Germline values: CDR1 LNHDA, CDR2 SQIVND (reference sequence). The CDR3 extends over 14 amino acids. CDR3 region: CASQRSSSYNEQFF. The CDR3 DNA is TGTGCGTCACAGAGATCGAGCTCCTACAATGAGCAGTTCTTC. The variable domain in full, with the rest retrieved from reference TRBV19 and TRBJ2-1, is DGGITQSPKYLFRKEGQNVTLSCEQNLNHDAMYWYRQDPGQGLRLIYYSQIVNDFQKGDIAEGYSVSREKKESFPLTVTSAQKNPTAFYLCASQRSSSYNEQFFGPGTRLTVL.

This clone was detected many times. The chain links TRBV5-1 to TRBJ1-4; the D gene is possibly TRBD1 (5 bases). The length of the CDR3 is 16 residues. Looked up from germline, CDR1 is SGHRS and CDR2 is YFSETQ. Between the trimmed V and J ends, which lost 4 bases and 7 bases, there was a span of 20 bases. CDR3 loop: CASSAGRQQGSEKLFF. Here the CDR3 DNA reads TGCGCCAGCAGCGCAGGGCGTCAGCAGGGTAGTGAAAAACTGTTTTTT.

At least ten counts were recorded for this clone. This chain connects TRBV9 to TRBJ1-4; the D is unclear. The CDR3 has 14 amino acids. Germline V lookup: CDR1 SGDLS, CDR2 YYNGEE. V was cut by 0 bases and J by 4 bases, with 7 bases left in between. CDR3 bases: TGTGCCAGCAGCGTAGGGCAGTATAATGAAAAACTGTTTTTT. Its translation is CASSVGQYNEKLFF.

This clone was found many times. CDR3 protein: CSARYSRDYEQYF. The DNA for the CDR3 is TGCAGTGCTAGATACTCGCGGGACTACGAGCAGTACTTC. This chain connects TRBV20-1 to TRBJ2-7, with D maybe TRBD2 (6 bases). This CDR3 is 13 amino acids long. V lost 2 bases and J lost 3, with 11 bases in between. Germline CDR1 is DFQATT and CDR2 is SNEGSKA (reference sequence).

This clone was picked up many times. The genes are TRBV10-1 and TRBJ2-7; 11 bases agree with TRBD2. The germline CDR1 and CDR2 sequences are WNHNN and SYGVQD (reference sequence). The CDR3 length is 13 residues. J was trimmed by 4 bases and V by 10 bases; bases with no gene match: 6. The CDR3 DNA reads TGCGCCACCGGACTAGCGGGTAGGTACGAGCAGTACTTC. This encodes CATGLAGRYEQYF.

This clone was counted at least ten times. This chain joins TRBV28 and TRBJ1-1; D gene unclear. Germline CDR1 MDHEN, CDR2 SYDVKM. V was clipped by 3 bases and J by 7 bases, with 18 bases between them. This CDR3 contains 15 residues. The CDR3 is CASSFYSPGKVEAFF. CDR3 DNA: TGTGCCAGCAGTTTTTATAGCCCGGGGAAGGTTGAAGCTTTCTTT.

This clone was found many times. V is TRBV9 and J is TRBJ2-7; D unresolved. The germline V gene encodes CDR1 SGDLS and CDR2 YYNGEE. The CDR3 runs to 12 residues. The V gene lost 0 bases and the J gene lost 2 bases, with 3 bases spanning the gap. CDR3 coding DNA: TGTGCCAGCAGCGTAGCTACCTACGAGCAGTACTTC. Amino acid sequence: CASSVATYEQYF.

On this clone itself: A much larger clone differs from this one at a single base, so this may be a read error. The chain combines TRBV11-1 with TRBJ2-1; 11 nucleotides match TRBD2. Unmatched junction bases numbered 14, after V lost 3 bases and J lost 10 bases. In germline, CDR1 is SGHAT, CDR2 FQDESV (reference sequence). This CDR3 has 17 amino acids. CDR3 residues: CASSFEITSGSLKEQFF. The CDR3 DNA follows: TGTGCCAGCAGCTTCGAAATTACTAGCGGGAGTTTAAAGGAGCAGTTCTTC. Looking up the rest from reference TRBV11-1 and TRBJ2-1 gives the full variable domain: EAEVAQSPRYKITEKSQAVAFWCDPISGHATLYWYRQILGQGPELLVQFQDESVVDDSQLPKDRFSAERLKGVDSTLKIQPAELGDSAMYLCASSFEITSGSLKEQFFGPGTRLTVL.

This clone was detected many times. The chain has TRBV20-1 and TRBJ1-1; D not resolved. CDR3 size: 10 residues. Germline CDR1 reads DFQATT; CDR2 reads SNEGSKA (reference sequence). Trimming left V 5 bases short and J 10 bases short, with 11 bases between. The CDR3 region has the DNA TGCAGTGCTGCCCAGGCCCCAGCTTTCTTT. Amino acids: CSAAQAPAFF.

The CDR3 DNA reads TGCGCCAGCAGCTTGGGCAGGGACTCCTACAATGAGCAGTTCTTC. Translated, it gives CASSLGRDSYNEQFF. The J gene is TRBJ2-1, the V gene TRBV5-1, with D possibly being TRBD1 (5 bases). CDR1 and CDR2 from the germline V gene are SGHRS and YFSETQ. This CDR3 spans 15 amino acids. Between the trimmed V and J ends, which lost 0 bases and 0 bases, there was a span of 7 bases.

On this clone itself: A much larger clone differs from this one at a single base, so this may be a read error. The gene calls are TRBV19 and TRBJ1-2; maybe TRBD1 (6 bases). The CDR3 contains 13 residues. Trimming took off 6 bases at V and 4 bases at J, with 12 bases between the two ends. Germline CDR1 is LNHDA and CDR2 is SQIVND (reference sequence). The CDR3 DNA reads TGTGCCAGTAGATTCAGGGACACCTATGGCTACACCTTC. It translates to CASRFRDTYGYTF.

This clone was observed at least ten times. Within the sample, other DNA sequences also encode this same CDR3. The J gene is TRBJ2-7, the V gene TRBV12-3 or TRBV12-4; D unresolved. This CDR3 spans 13 amino acids. Trimming left V 3 bases short and J 3 bases short, with 9 bases between. This CDR3 is CASSLVQNYEQYF. The DNA of the CDR3 is TGTGCCAGCAGTTTGGTTCAAAACTACGAGCAGTACTTC.

This clone occurred a few times. This chain joins TRBV28 and TRBJ2-7, with 10 positions matching TRBD1. With 4 bases clipped from V and 2 bases from J, the junction kept 2 bases outside the gene matches. Germline values: CDR1 MDHEN, CDR2 SYDVKM. The CDR3 is made up of 14 amino acids. CDR3 bases: TGTGCCAGCAGTTCGGGACAGGGGACCTACGAGCAGTACTTC. Encoded protein: CASSSGQGTYEQYF.

This clone was picked up many times. V usage is TRBV7-8 and J usage is TRBJ1-1, with a possible D match to TRBD1 (5 bases). The CDR3 length is 12 residues. Germline loops: CDR1 SGHVS, CDR2 FQNEAQ. Trimming removed 2 bases at V and 8 bases at J, with 9 bases between. The CDR3 DNA follows: TGTGCCAGCAGCTTAATCGCAGGGGAAGCTTTCTTT. It is translated as CASSLIAGEAFF.